The 7 T cell receptor beta chains given below trace back to one sample, sequenced in a study of technical replicates of blood from a handful of donors. TCRdb keeps only in-frame clones here, not all; method: immunoSEQ multiplex PCR. The sample holds around 92,000 clones, roughly 96% seen once. The sequencing sample was made of T cells isolated from PBMCs. The receptors originated from a human donor in good health.

The chain links TRBV9 to TRBJ2-2; 15 bases are shared with TRBD2. The trim removed 6 bases at V and 1 base at J, leaving 4 bases unmatched. The germline CDR1 and CDR2 sequences are SGDLS and YYNGEE. The CDR3 length is 17 residues. The CDR3 DNA reads as TGTGCCAGCACCGGGACTAGCGGGGGGCAGAACACCGGGGAGCTGTTTTTT. It encodes CASTGTSGGQNTGELFF.

The chain joins TRBV11-2 to TRBJ2-7; D is undetermined. The ends were cut back, 5 bases at V and 4 bases at J, with 12 bases in the middle. CDR1 is SGHAT and CDR2 is FQNNGV in the germline V gene. The CDR3 has 13 amino acids. CDR3 region: CASSPNSGYEQYF. CDR3 coding DNA: TGTGCCAGCAGCCCGAACAGTGGGTACGAGCAGTACTTC.

This clone appeared once. V and J are TRBV4-1 and TRBJ2-5; TRBD1 matches at 8 bases. The CDR3 extends over 14 amino acids. Germline V gives CDR1 MGHRA, CDR2 YSYEKL. The V segment lost 0 bases and the J segment 3 bases; nucleotides outside the gene matches: 0. For the CDR3, the DNA is TGCGCCAGCAGCCAAGAGGACAGGGAAGAGACCCAGTACTTC. Encoded protein: CASSQEDREETQYF.

The chain links TRBV11-3 to TRBJ2-3; D remains unclear. Germline assignment: CDR1 SGHNT and CDR2 YENEEA. The CDR3 totals 16 residues. V was clipped by 0 bases and J by 3 bases, with 13 bases between them. CDR3 nucleotide sequence: TGTGCCAGCAGCTTAGACTGGCTAGATGCAACAGATACGCAGTATTTT. Protein product: CASSLDWLDATDTQYF.

The chain employs TRBV6-5 and TRBJ2-7; D may be TRBD2 (7 bases). This CDR3 spans 16 amino acids. The ends were cut back, 0 bases at V and 3 bases at J, with 15 bases in the middle. CDR1 MNHEY and CDR2 SVGAGI come from the germline V gene. The chain's CDR3 is CASSYSMTGGDYEQYF. The CDR3 DNA follows: TGTGCCAGCAGTTACTCGATGACGGGGGGCGACTACGAGCAGTACTTC.

This chain connects TRBV4-1 to TRBJ1-1, with TRBD1 matching 7 bases. Germline CDR1 is MGHRA and CDR2 is YSYEKL. V lost 5 bases to trimming and J lost 1 base; unmatched junction nucleotides: 7. CDR3 length equals 15 residues. CDR3 in amino acids: CASSSYRGENTEAFF. The DNA of the CDR3 is TGCGCCAGCAGCTCGTACAGGGGAGAGAACACTGAAGCTTTCTTT.

The chain combines TRBV7-3 with TRBJ1-6; D remains unclear. The CDR3 runs to 14 residues. Germline CDR1 SGHTA, CDR2 FQGTGA. The V gene lost 2 bases and the J gene lost 10 bases, with 12 bases spanning the gap. The CDR3 DNA reads TGTGCCAGCAGCTTATTAGGCCCGGGATCACCCCTCCACTTT. The encoded protein is CASSLLGPGSPLHF.